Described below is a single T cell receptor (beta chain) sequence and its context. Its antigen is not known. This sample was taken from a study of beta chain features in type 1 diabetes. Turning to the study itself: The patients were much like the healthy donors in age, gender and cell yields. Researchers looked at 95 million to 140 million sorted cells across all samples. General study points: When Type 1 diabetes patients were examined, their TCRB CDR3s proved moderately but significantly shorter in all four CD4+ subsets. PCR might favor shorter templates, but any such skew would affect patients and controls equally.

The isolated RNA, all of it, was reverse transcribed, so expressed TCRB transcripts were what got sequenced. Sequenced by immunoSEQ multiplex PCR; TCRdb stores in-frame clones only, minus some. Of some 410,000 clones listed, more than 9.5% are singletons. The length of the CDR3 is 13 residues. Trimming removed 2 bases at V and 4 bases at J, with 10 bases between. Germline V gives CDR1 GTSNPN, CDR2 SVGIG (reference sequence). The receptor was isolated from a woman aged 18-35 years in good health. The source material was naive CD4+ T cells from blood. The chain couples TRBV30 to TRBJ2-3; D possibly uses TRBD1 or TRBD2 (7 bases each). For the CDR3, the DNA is TGTGCCTGGAGTCAGGGGGGGGCAGATACGCAGTATTTT. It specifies CAWSQGGADTQYF.